The 4 T cell receptor beta chains below come from one sample, sequenced in a study of T cells expressing NK-cell markers. Using the 5' RACE reads, TCRdb records one entry per CDR3 protein without DNA. The sample data list 150,000 or so distinct CDR3 sequences. Sequencing was performed on blood T cells: a sorted CD56 or NKG2C T cell subset, CD4+ or CD8+ T cells, or bulk PBMC T cells (not recorded which). These TCRs come from a woman between 18 and 70 years old in good health.

The chain links TRBV20-1 to TRBJ2-1; TCRdb's D call of TRBD2 is untestable without DNA. This CDR3 is 15 amino acids long. CDR1 and CDR2 from the germline V gene are DFQATT and SNEGSKA (reference sequence). The CDR3 sequence is CSAQTSGRSYNEQFF.

The rearrangement uses TRBV6-2 or TRBV6-3 and TRBJ2-1; with no DNA, the TCRdb D assignment of TRBD2 cannot be verified. CDR3 length equals 13 residues. CDR1 MNHEY and CDR2 SVGEGT come from the germline V gene. CDR3 loop: CASSRRSLGLQFF.

The chain has TRBV5-1 and TRBJ2-3; absent DNA, TCRdb's TRBD1 call cannot be checked. The CDR3 is 12 amino acids. Germline-derived CDR1 and CDR2 are SGHRS and YFSETQ. The chain's CDR3 is CASRRGADTQYF.

V is TRBV27 and J is TRBJ2-1; the TRBD2 assignment by TCRdb is unverifiable without DNA. The CDR3 extends over 18 amino acids. Germline assignment: CDR1 MNHEY and CDR2 SMNVEV (reference sequence). CDR3 amino acids: CASSPSPGTSSRDNEQFF.